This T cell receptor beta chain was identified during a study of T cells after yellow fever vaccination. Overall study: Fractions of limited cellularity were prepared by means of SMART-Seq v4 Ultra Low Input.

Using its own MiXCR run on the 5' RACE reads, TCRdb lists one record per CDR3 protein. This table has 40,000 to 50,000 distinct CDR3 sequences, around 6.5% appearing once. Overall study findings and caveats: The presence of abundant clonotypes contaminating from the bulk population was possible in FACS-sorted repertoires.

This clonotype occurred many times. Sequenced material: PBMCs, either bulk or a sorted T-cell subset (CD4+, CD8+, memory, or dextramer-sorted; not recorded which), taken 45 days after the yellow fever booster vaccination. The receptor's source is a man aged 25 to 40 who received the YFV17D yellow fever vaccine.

The CDR3 sequence is CASSTQPGQQDTQYF. The CDR3 DNA reads as TGCGCCAGCAGCACGCAACCTGGACAGCAAGATACGCAGTATTTT. The chain recombines TRBV5-1 with TRBJ2-3; D possibly corresponds to TRBD1 (6 bases). This CDR3 has 15 residues. V was trimmed by 4 bases and J by 5 bases, leaving 17 bases between them. In germline, CDR1 is SGHRS, CDR2 YFSETQ. Complete variable domain (other parts from reference TRBV5-1 and TRBJ2-3): KAGVTQTPRYLIKTRGQQVTLSCSPISGHRSVSWYQQTPGQGLQFLFEYFSETQRNKGNFPGRFSGRQFSNSRSEMNVSTLELGDSALYLCASSTQPGQQDTQYFGPGTRLTVL.